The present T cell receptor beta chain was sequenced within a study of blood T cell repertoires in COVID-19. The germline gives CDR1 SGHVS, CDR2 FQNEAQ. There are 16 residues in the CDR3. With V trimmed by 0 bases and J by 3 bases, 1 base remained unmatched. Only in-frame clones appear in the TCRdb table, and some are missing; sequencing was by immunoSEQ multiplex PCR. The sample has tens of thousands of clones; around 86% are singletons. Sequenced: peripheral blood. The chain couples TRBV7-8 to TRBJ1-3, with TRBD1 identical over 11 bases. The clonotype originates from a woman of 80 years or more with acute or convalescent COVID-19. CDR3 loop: CASSLADRGLGNTIYF. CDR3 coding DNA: TGTGCCAGCAGCTTAGCGGACAGGGGGCTTGGAAACACCATATATTTT.